This T cell receptor (beta chain) was found in a study of T-cell reconstitution after alpha-beta-depleted transplantation in children. General study points: Newly produced T cells mostly accounted for T-cell counts and diversity one year post-transplant. The study traced high day-60 TCRbeta diversity in some patients to surviving recipient T cells and thymic progenitors.

Unique molecular identifiers were incorporated into the prepared TCRbeta library. In TCRdb, the PCR reads were re-called with MiXCR into one record per CDR3 protein. The repertoire holds about 300,000 distinct CDR3 sequences, with just over 7.5% as singletons. The table lists this clonotype with many counts. Its antigen is currently unknown. The V gene end was trimmed by 5 bases and the J gene end by 3 bases; junction bases not matched to a gene: 7. This CDR3 has 16 residues. CDR1 MDHEN and CDR2 SYDVKM come from the germline V gene. J is TRBJ2-6 and V is TRBV28; 7 positions agree with TRBD1. The material was peripheral blood, obtained 360 days after TCRalphabeta/CD19-depleted stem cell transplant. The clonotype comes from a female patient aged 2-9 years who had a stem cell transplant for Fanconi anemia, so the T cells may come from the graft donor. The CDR3, as DNA: TGTGCCAGCAGTAAGACAGGGTATAGTGGGGCCAACGTCCTGACTTTC. It yields the protein CASSKTGYSGANVLTF.